This T cell receptor (beta chain) comes out of a study of T cell responses to AZD1222 COVID-19 vaccine. This CDR3 has 11 residues. V lost 6 bases and J 4 bases, leaving 6 bases between the germline ends. The assay was immunoSEQ multiplex PCR, and TCRdb's table has in-frame clones only and misses some. The repertoire holds over 110,000 clones, almost 90% seen once, with 1.5% to 2% in the top ten. The chain links TRBV12-3 or TRBV12-4 to TRBJ1-2; D uncertain. This specimen consisted of peripheral blood, obtained 28 days after the second AZD1222 dose. The TCR comes from an adult who received the AZD1222 COVID-19 vaccine. The chain's CDR3 is CASSHSYGYTF. CDR3 nucleotides: TGTGCCAGCAGCCATTCCTATGGCTACACCTTC.